The 8 T cell receptor beta chains below all came from one sample that was sequenced in a study of beta chain features in type 1 diabetes. General study findings and limits: People with Type 1 diabetes carried modestly yet significantly shorter TCRB CDR3s in all four CD4+ subsets.

Antigen specificity for these receptors is unknown. Expressed TCRB transcripts were sequenced, since all the RNA that had been isolated was reverse transcribed. Only in-frame clones appear in the TCRdb table, and some are missing; sequencing was by immunoSEQ multiplex PCR. In the table there are around 250,000 clones, approximately 15% of which are singletons. Material: naive CD4+ T cells from blood. These receptor sequences come from a young man with type 1 diabetes.

This chain connects TRBV7-9 to TRBJ1-6; D unresolved. Per germline, CDR1 SEHNR and CDR2 FQNEAQ (reference sequence). This CDR3 is built from 15 residues. The germline V and J ends were trimmed by 2 bases and 0 bases, with 5 bases remaining between them. The CDR3 sequence is CASSLTASYNSPLHF. The CDR3 DNA sequence: TGTGCCAGCAGCTTAACAGCCTCCTATAATTCACCCCTCCACTTT.

This chain joins TRBV5-1 and TRBJ2-7; 10 bases map to TRBD1. Germline-derived CDR1 and CDR2 are SGHRS and YFSETQ. The CDR3 covers 14 residues. V lost 3 bases to trimming and J lost 5 bases; unmatched junction nucleotides: 5. DNA of the CDR3: TGCGCCAGCAGCTCGGACAGGGGGTACCACGAGCAGTACTTC. This translates into CASSSDRGYHEQYF.

The sample holds a few counts of this clone. This chain joins TRBV4-1 and TRBJ2-1, with D possibly matching TRBD2 (6 bases). CDR3 size: 15 residues. V was clipped by 6 bases and J by 5 bases, with 17 bases between them. Germline CDR1 MGHRA, CDR2 YSYEKL. CDR3 DNA sequence: TGCGCCAGCAGTCCCCTGGGGCTAGCGAACAATGAGCAGTTCTTC. Its translation: CASSPLGLANNEQFF.

V usage is TRBV14 and J usage is TRBJ2-3, with TRBD2 matching 7 bases. This CDR3 comprises 16 residues. The germline gives CDR1 SGHDN, CDR2 FVKESK. The V and J ends lost 5 bases and 4 bases, in that order; junction bases with no gene match: 12. CDR3 nucleotide sequence: TGTGCCAGCAGCTCTTTGAGGGAGGGCCTCTCAGATACGCAGTATTTT. Protein product: CASSSLREGLSDTQYF.

V is TRBV14 and J is TRBJ1-1; TRBD1 might be the D (5 bases). Germline assignment: CDR1 SGHDN and CDR2 FVKESK. The length of the CDR3 is 14 residues. With 0 bases removed from V and 5 bases from J, the gap between germline ends came to 10 bases. The CDR3 spells CASSQETGGTEAFF. CDR3 bases: TGTGCCAGCAGCCAAGAGACCGGGGGGACTGAAGCTTTCTTT.

This clone has just a few counts. The chain has TRBV4-1 and TRBJ2-6; TRBD1 might be the D (6 bases). CDR3 size: 16 residues. The germline V and J ends were trimmed by 4 bases and 2 bases, with 12 bases remaining between them. Looked up from germline, CDR1 is MGHRA and CDR2 is YSYEKL. The chain's CDR3 is CASSLSTGTGANVLTF. In DNA, the CDR3 is TGCGCCAGCAGCCTATCGACAGGTACTGGGGCCAACGTCCTGACTTTC.

The rearrangement uses TRBV7-9 and TRBJ1-4, with a weak D call TRBD1 (5 bases). The V and J ends lost 1 base and 0 bases respectively, with 12 bases between them. This CDR3 is 17 amino acids long. The germline CDR1 and CDR2 sequences are SEHNR and FQNEAQ (reference sequence). CDR3 in amino acids: CASSLDGHSTTNEKLFF. As DNA, the CDR3 is TGTGCCAGCAGCTTAGATGGACACAGTACAACTAATGAAAAACTGTTTTTT.

The V call is TRBV19, the J call TRBJ2-1, with D perhaps TRBD1 (6 bases). The CDR3 has 13 amino acids. V lost 4 bases, J lost 7 bases, and 11 bases lay in between. CDR1 is LNHDA, CDR2 SQIVND, per germline (reference sequence). This chain's CDR3 is CASSTVDRNEQFF. DNA for the CDR3: TGTGCCAGTAGTACCGTCGACAGGAATGAGCAGTTCTTC.